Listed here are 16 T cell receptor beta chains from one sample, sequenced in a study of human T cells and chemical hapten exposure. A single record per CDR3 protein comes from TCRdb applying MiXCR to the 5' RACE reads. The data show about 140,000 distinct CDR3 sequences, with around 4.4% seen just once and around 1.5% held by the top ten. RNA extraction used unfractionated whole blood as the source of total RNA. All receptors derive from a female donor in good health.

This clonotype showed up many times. The CDR3 coding sequence is TGTGCCAGCAGCTTAGGGAACCGCGAGCAGTACTTC. Protein product: CASSLGNREQYF. This chain uses TRBV5-6 with TRBJ2-7; no firm D call. Germline CDR1 SGHDT, CDR2 YYEEEE. V shed 2 bases and J shed 6 bases, with 9 bases lying between them. The CDR3 is 12 amino acids.

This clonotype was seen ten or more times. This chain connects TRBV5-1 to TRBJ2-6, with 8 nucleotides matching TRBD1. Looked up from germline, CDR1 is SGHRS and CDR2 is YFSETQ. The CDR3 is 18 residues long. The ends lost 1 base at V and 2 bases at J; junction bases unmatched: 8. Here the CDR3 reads CASSLPFAGGTGANVLTF. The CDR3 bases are TGCGCCAGCAGCTTGCCGTTCGCAGGGGGCACTGGGGCCAACGTCCTGACTTTC.

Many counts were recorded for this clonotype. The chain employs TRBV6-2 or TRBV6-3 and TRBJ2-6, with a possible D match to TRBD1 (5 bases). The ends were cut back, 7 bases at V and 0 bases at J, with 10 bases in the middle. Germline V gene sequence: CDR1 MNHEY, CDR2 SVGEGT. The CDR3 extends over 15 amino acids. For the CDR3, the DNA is TGTGCCAGCACCAGAGACAGCTCTGGGGCCAACGTCCTGACTTTC. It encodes CASTRDSSGANVLTF.

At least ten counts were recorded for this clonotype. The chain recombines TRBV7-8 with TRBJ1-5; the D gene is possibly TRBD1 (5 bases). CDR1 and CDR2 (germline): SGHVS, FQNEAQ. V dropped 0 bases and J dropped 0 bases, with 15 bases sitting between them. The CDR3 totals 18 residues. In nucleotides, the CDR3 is TGTGCCAGCAGCTTAGCTGCCGGAGGGGTTTATAGCAATCAGCCCCAGCATTTT. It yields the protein CASSLAAGGVYSNQPQHF.

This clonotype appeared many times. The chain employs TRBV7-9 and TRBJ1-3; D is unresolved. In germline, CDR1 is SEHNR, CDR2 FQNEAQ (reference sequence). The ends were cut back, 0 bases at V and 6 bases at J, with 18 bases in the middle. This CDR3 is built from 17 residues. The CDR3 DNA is TGTGCCAGCAGCTTAGCGAAAAGGGCCCCTGGCGTAAACACCATATATTTT. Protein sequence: CASSLAKRAPGVNTIYF.

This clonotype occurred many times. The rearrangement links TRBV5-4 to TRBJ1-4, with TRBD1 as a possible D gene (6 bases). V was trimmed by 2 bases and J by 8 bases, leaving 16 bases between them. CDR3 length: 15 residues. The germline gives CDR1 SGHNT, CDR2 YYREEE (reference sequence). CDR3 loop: CASSFLSGGGEKLFF. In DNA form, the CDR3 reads TGTGCCAGCAGCTTTTTGTCAGGCGGGGGCGAAAAACTGTTTTTT.

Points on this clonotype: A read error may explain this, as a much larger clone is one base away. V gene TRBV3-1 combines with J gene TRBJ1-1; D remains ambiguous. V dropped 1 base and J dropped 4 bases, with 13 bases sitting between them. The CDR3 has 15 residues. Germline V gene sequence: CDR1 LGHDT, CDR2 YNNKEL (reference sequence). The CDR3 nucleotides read TGTGCCAGCAGCCAAGCCGTCTGTCAGGCCACTGAAGCTTTCTTT. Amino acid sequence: CASSQAVCQATEAFF. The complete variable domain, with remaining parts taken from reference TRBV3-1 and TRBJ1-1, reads DTAVSQTPKYLVTQMGNDKSIKCEQNLGHDTMYWYKQDSKKFLKIMFSYNNKELIINETVPNRFSPKSPDKAHLNLHINSLELGDSAVYFCASSQAVCQATEAFFGQGTRLTVV.

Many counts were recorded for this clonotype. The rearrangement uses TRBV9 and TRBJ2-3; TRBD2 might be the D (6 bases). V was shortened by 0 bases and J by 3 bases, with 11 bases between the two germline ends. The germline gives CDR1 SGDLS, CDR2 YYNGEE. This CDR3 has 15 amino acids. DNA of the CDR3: TGTGCCAGCAGCGTAGCTAGCGCGGGAACAGATACGCAGTATTTT. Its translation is CASSVASAGTDTQYF.

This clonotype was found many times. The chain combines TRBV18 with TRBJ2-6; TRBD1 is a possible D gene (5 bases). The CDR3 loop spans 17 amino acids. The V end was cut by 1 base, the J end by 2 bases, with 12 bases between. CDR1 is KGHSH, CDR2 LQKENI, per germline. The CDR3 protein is CASSPLHGAPGANVLTF. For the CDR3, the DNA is TGTGCCAGCTCACCACTTCATGGGGCGCCTGGGGCCAACGTCCTGACTTTC.

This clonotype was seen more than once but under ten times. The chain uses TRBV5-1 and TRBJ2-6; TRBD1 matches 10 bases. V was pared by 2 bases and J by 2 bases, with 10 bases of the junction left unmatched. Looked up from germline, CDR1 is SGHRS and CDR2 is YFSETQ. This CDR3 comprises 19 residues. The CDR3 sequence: CASSLRTGGLLAGANVLTF. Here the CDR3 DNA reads TGCGCCAGCAGCTTACGGACAGGGGGTCTTCTGGCTGGGGCCAACGTCCTGACTTTC.

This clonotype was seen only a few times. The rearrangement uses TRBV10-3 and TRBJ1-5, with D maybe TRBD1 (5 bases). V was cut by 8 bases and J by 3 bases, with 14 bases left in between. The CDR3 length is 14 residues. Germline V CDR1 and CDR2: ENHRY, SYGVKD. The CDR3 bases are TGTGCCATCGGGGACCGGGACCACAATCAGCCCCAGCATTTT. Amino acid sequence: CAIGDRDHNQPQHF.

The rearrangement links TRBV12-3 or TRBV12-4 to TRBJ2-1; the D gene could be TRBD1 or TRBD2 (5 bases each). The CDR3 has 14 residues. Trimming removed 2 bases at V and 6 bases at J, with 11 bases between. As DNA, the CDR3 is TGTGCCAGCAGTTTAATTATTGGGGGCAATGAGCAGTTCTTC. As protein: CASSLIIGGNEQFF.

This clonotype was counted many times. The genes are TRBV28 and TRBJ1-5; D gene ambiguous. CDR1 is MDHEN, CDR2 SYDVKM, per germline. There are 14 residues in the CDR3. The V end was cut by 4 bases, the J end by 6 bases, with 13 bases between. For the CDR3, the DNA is TGTGCCAGCAGTTACCCCCCGGGTTTTCAGCCCCAGCATTTT. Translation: CASSYPPGFQPQHF.

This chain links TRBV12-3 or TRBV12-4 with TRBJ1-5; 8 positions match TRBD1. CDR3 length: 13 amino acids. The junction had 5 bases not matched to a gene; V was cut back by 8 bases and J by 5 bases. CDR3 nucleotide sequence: TGTGCCAGCTCAACAGGGGGGCATCAGCCCCAGCATTTT. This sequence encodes CASSTGGHQPQHF.

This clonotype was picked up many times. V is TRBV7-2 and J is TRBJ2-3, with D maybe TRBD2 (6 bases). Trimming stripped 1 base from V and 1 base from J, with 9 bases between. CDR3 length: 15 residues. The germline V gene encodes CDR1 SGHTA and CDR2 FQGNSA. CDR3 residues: CASSLGPGGTDTQYF. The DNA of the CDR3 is TGTGCCAGCAGCTTAGGTCCGGGGGGCACAGATACGCAGTATTTT.

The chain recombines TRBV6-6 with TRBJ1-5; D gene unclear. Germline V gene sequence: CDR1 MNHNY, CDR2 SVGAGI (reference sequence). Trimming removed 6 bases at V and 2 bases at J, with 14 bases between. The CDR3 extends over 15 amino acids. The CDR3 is CASRRKMVGNQPQHF. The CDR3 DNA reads TGTGCCAGCAGGCGCAAGATGGTGGGCAATCAGCCCCAGCATTTT.